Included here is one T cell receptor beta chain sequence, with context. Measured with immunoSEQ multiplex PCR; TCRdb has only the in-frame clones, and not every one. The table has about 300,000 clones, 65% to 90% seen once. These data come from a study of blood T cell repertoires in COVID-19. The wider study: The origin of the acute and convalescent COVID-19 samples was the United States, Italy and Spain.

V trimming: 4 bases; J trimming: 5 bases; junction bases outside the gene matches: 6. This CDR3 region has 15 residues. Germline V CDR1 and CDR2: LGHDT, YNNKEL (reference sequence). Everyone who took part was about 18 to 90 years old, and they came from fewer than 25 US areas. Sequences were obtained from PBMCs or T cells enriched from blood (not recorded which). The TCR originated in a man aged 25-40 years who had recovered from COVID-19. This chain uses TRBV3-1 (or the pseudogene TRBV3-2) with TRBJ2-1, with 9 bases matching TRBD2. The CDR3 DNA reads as TGTGCCAGCAGCCTGGGGACTAGCAGGAACAATGAGCAGTTCTTC. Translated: CASSLGTSRNNEQFF.